This TCR beta chain was recovered during a study of human T cells and chemical hapten exposure. From the RACE reads, TCRdb called clonotypes with MiXCR, one entry per CDR3 protein. The sample includes approximately 41,000 distinct CDR3 sequences, less than 8.5% seen only once; the top ten take 1% to 1.5%. Noted time point: pre-sensitization, week 0. The treatment: therapeutic diphenylcyclopropenone sensitization with weekly scalp DPC. In its sample, this clonotype was seen many times. In germline, CDR1 is LGHDT, CDR2 YNNKEL (reference sequence). Trimming removed 5 bases from V and 1 base from J; junction bases left unmatched: 5. There are 15 residues in the CDR3.

The chain joins TRBV3-1 to TRBJ1-1; 9 bases fit TRBD1. The sequence was obtained from a woman aged 50 to 60 with alopecia areata. Some clones in this sample may be carry-over from other donors' samples. This sample comprised whole blood, obtained in connection with sensitization to the hapten diphenylcyclopropenone (DPC). The CDR3 DNA reads as TGTGCCAGCAGCAGTAGGACAGGGGCGAACACTGAAGCTTTCTTT. Its protein product is CASSSRTGANTEAFF.